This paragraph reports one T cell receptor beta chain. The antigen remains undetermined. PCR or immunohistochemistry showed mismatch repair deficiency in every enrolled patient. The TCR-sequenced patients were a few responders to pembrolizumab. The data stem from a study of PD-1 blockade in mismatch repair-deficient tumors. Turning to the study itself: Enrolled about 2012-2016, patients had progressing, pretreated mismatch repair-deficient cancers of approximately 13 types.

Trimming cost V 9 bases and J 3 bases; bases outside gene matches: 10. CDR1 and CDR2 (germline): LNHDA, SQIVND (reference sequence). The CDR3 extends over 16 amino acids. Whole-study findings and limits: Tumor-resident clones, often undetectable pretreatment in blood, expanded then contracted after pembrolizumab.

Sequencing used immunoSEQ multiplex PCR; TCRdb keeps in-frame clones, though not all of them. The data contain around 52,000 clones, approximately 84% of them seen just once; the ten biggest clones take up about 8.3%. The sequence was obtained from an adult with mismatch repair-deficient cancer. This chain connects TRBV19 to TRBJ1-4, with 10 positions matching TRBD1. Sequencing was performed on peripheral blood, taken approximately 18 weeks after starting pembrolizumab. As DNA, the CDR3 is TGTGCCAGCCTTAGGGACAGGGGTTTCTCTAATGAAAAACTGTTTTTT. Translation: CASLRDRGFSNEKLFF.